Listed below are T cell receptor beta chains from one sample, sequenced in a study of cytotoxic CD8 clonotypes in ibrutinib-treated CLL. Profiled with immunoSEQ multiplex PCR; TCRdb holds only in-frame clones, not every one. The repertoire has roughly 200,000 clones, 72% of them found once; the top ten carry about an eighth. The sequenced sample was PBMCs, obtained after 24 months of ibrutinib treatment. Every receptor here comes from a human donor with chronic lymphocytic leukemia. The CDR3 runs from the conserved cysteine through the conserved F or W. The order of the fields is CDR3 protein, J gene, V gene.

CASTGGTGNGYTF | TRBJ1-2 | TRBV10-2
CAWSVTRGVGEKLFF | TRBJ1-4 | TRBV30
CASSPNGVTGNTIYF | TRBJ1-3 | TRBV18
CASSEFGYEQYF | TRBJ2-7 | TRBV25-1
CASTLTGADYGYTF | TRBJ1-2 | TRBV7-2
CSGARSADTGELFF | TRBJ2-2 | TRBV29-1
CASSPSSSYNEQFF | TRBJ2-1 | TRBV9
CASSPGSGLQETQYF | TRBJ2-5 | TRBV7-8
CASSIGTGSYEQYF | TRBJ2-7 | TRBV19
CASSYSAGEYGKLFF | TRBJ1-4 | TRBV6-5
CASSLVAGSMNTEAFF | TRBJ1-1 | TRBV7-6
CASSLDSGTGELFF | TRBJ2-2 | TRBV5-1
CASSERGTYGYTF | TRBJ1-2 | TRBV2
CASSLGGVTEAFF | TRBJ1-1 | TRBV7-9
CASTPPIGDRTDTQYF | TRBJ2-3 | TRBV28
CASSVNLGWAGELFF | TRBJ2-2 | TRBV9
CASSLLAGFHNEQFF | TRBJ2-1 | TRBV27
CASSERLAGRETQYF | TRBJ2-5 | TRBV10-1
CASSVGTGGYEQYF | TRBJ2-7 | TRBV7-2
CASSFYRDSPRNEQYF | TRBJ2-7 | TRBV7-9
CASSLTGETQYF | TRBJ2-5 | TRBV5-1
CASSPRGYSYEQYF | TRBJ2-7 | TRBV11-1
CASSSGLAADTQYF | TRBJ2-3 | TRBV7-7
CASSLGLASTYEQYF | TRBJ2-7 | TRBV5-4
CASSQVSRGYEQFF | TRBJ2-1 | TRBV4-3
CATSRAGVFNEQFF | TRBJ2-1 | TRBV15
CASSPLGEGRYEQYF | TRBJ2-7 | TRBV14
CASSHRPIRESSTDTQYF | TRBJ2-3 | TRBV4-3
CASSQTGRGLDEQFF | TRBJ2-1 | TRBV14
CASSQNEELGLITDTQYF | TRBJ2-3 | TRBV4-2
CASSFVSGTSGYNEQFF | TRBJ2-1 | TRBV7-2
CASSAQGGYGYTF | TRBJ1-2 | TRBV7-9
CASSLTGSSYEQYF | TRBJ2-7 | TRBV4-1
CASSYSPAGPYGYTF | TRBJ1-2 | TRBV6-5
CASSRQGINGYTF | TRBJ1-2 | TRBV6-5